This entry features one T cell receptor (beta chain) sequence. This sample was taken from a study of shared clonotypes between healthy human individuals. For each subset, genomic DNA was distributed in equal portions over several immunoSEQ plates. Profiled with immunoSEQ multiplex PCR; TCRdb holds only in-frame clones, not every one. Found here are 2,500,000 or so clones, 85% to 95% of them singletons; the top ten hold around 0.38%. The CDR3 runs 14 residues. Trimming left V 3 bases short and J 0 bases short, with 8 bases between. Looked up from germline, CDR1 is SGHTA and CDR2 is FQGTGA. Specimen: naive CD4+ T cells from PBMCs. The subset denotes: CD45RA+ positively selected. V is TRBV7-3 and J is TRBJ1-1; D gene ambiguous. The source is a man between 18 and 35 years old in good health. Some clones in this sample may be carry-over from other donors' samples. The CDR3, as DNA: TGTGCCAGCAGCTTTGAAGGGATGAACACTGAAGCTTTCTTT. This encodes CASSFEGMNTEAFF.